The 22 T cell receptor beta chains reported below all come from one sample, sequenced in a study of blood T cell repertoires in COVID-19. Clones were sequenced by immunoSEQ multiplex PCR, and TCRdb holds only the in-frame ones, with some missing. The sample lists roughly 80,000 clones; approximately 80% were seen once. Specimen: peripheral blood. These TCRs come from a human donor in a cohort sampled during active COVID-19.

CDR3 sequence (DNA): TGTGCCAGCAGCCACGGACTAGCGGGGAACGAGCAGTACTTC. Encoded protein: CASSHGLAGNEQYF. This chain joins TRBV3-1 (or the pseudogene TRBV3-2) and TRBJ2-7; the match to TRBD2 covers 12 bases. The CDR3 consists of 14 residues. Looked up from germline, CDR1 is LGHDT and CDR2 is YNNKEL (reference sequence). The V segment lost 3 bases and the J segment 5 bases; nucleotides outside the gene matches: 2.

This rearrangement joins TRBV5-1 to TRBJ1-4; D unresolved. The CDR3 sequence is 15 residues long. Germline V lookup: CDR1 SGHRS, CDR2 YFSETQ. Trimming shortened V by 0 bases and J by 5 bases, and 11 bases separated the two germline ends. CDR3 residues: CASSLVFARNEKLFF. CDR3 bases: TGCGCCAGCAGCTTGGTATTTGCTCGGAATGAAAAACTGTTTTTT.

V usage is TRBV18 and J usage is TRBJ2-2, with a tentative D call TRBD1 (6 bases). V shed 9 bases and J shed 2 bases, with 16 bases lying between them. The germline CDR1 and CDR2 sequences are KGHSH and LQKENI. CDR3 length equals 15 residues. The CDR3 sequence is CASLQGRGNTGELFF. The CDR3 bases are TGTGCCAGTCTACAGGGCAGGGGAAACACCGGGGAGCTGTTTTTT.

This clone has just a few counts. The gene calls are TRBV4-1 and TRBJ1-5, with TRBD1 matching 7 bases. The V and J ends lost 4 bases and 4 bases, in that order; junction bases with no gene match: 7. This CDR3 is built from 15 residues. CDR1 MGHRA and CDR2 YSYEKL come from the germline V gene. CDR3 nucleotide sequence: TGCGCCAGCAGCCGGACGACAGGGACTAATCAGCCCCAGCATTTT. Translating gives CASSRTTGTNQPQHF.

The CDR3 bases are TGTGCCAGCTCACCACCCAAGGGGCAGAGCACTGAAGCTTTCTTT. The encoded protein is CASSPPKGQSTEAFF. V gene TRBV18 combines with J gene TRBJ1-1; tentatively, D is TRBD1 (5 bases). The CDR3 is 15 amino acids. The V gene lost 0 bases and the J gene lost 4 bases, with 12 bases spanning the gap. In germline, CDR1 is KGHSH, CDR2 LQKENI. The whole variable domain, filled in from reference TRBV18 and TRBJ1-1, reads NAGVMQNPRHLVRRRGQEARLRCSPMKGHSHVYWYRQLPEEGLKFMVYLQKENIIDESGMPKERFSAEFPKEGPSILRIQQVVRGDSAAYFCASSPPKGQSTEAFFGQGTRLTVV.

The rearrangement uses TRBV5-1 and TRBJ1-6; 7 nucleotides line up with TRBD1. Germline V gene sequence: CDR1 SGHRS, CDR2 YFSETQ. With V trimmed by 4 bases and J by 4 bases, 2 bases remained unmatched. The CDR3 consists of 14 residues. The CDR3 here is CASSRDSYNSPLHF. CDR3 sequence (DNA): TGCGCCAGCAGCAGGGACAGTTATAATTCACCCCTCCACTTT.

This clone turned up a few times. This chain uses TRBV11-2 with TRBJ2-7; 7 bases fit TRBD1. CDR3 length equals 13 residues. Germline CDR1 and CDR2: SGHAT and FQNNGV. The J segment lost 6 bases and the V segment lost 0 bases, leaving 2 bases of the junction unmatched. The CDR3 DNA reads TGTGCCAGCAGCTTAGACAGGGGGTCCGAGCAGTACTTC. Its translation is CASSLDRGSEQYF.

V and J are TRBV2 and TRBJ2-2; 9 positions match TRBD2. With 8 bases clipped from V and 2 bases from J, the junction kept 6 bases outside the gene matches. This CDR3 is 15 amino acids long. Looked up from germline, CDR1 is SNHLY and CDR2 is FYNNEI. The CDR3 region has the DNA TGTGCCAGCCTGGGTAGCGGGAGAAACACCGGGGAGCTGTTTTTT. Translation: CASLGSGRNTGELFF.

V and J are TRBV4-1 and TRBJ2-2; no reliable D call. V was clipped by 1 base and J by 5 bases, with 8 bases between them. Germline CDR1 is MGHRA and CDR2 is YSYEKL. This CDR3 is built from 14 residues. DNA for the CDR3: TGCGCCAGCAGCCAAGGGCCCAAGACCGGGGAGCTGTTTTTT. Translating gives CASSQGPKTGELFF.

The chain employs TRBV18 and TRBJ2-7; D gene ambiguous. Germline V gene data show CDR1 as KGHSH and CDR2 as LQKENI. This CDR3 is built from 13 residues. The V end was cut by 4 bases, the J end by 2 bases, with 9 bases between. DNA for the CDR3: TGTGCCAGCTCACGCGACATTCCCTACGAGCAGTACTTC. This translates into CASSRDIPYEQYF.

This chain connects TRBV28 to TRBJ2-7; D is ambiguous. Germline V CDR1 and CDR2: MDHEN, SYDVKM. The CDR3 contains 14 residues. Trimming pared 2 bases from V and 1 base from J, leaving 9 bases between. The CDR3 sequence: CASSLDPGSYEQYF. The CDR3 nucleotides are TGTGCCAGCAGTTTAGATCCAGGTTCCTACGAGCAGTACTTC.

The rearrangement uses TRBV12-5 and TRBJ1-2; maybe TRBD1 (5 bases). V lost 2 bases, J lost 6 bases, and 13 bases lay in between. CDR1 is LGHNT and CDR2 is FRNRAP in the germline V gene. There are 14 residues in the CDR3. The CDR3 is CASGLTGGVDGYTF. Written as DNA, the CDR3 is TGTGCTAGTGGTTTGACAGGCGGCGTCGATGGCTACACCTTC.

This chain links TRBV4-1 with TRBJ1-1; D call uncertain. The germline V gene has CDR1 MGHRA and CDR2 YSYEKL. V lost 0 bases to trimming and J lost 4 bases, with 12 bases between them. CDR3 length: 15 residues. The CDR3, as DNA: TGCGCCAGCAGCCAAGAGGGCAGGTTCGGCACTGAAGCTTTCTTT. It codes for CASSQEGRFGTEAFF.

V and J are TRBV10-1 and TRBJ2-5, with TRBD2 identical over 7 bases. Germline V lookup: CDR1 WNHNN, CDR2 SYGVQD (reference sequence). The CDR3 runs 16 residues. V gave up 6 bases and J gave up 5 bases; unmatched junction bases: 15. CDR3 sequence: CASSRSGAILGETQYF. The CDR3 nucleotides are TGCGCCAGCAGCCGCAGCGGGGCCATACTTGGGGAGACCCAGTACTTC.

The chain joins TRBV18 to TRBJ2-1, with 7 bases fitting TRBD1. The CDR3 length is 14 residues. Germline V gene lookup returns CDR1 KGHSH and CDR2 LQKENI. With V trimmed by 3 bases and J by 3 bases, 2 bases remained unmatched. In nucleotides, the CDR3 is TGTGCCAGCTCACCGAACAGGGGCTACAATGAGCAGTTCTTC. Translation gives CASSPNRGYNEQFF.

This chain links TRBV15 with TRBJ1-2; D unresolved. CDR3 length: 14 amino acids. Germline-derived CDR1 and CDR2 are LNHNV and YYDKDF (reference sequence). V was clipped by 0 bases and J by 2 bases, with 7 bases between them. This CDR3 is CATSRDPTNYGYTF. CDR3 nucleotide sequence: TGTGCCACCAGCAGAGATCCCACAAACTATGGCTACACCTTC.

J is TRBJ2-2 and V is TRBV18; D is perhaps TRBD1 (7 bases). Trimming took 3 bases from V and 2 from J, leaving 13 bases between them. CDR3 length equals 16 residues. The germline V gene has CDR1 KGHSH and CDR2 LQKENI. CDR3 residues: CASSPRGTENTGELFF. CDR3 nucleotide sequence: TGTGCCAGCTCACCTCGGGGGACAGAAAACACCGGGGAGCTGTTTTTT.

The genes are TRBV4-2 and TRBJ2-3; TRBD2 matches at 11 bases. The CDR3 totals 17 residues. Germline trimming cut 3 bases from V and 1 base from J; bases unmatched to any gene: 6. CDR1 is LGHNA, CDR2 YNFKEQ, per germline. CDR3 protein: CASSHSQTSGGTDTQYF. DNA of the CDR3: TGTGCCAGCAGCCATTCTCAGACTAGCGGGGGCACAGATACGCAGTATTTT.

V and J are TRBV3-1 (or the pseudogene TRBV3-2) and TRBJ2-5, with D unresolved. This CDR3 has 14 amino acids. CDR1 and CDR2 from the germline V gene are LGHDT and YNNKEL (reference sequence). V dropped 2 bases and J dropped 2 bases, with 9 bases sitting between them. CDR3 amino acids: CASSQRHNQETQYF. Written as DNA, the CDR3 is TGTGCCAGCAGCCAACGACACAATCAAGAGACCCAGTACTTC.

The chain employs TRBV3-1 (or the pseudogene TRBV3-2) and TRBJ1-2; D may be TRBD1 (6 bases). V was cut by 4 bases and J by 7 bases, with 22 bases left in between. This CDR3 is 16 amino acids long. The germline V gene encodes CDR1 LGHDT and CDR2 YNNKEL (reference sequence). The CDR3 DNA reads TGTGCCAGCAGCCCTTCTGGGGGCAGGAAAGTTGGTGGCTACACCTTC. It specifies CASSPSGGRKVGGYTF.

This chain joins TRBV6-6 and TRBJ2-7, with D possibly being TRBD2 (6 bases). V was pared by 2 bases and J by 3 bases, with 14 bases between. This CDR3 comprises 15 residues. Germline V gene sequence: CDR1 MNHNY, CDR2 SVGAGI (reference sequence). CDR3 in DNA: TGTGCCAGCAGTTACGCAGAAGCGGGTGGCTACGAGCAGTACTTC. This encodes CASSYAEAGGYEQYF.

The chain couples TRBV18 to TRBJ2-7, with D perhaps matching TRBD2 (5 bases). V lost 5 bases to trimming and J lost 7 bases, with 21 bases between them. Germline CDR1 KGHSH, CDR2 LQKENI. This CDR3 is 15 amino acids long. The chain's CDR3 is CASSRFERATAEQYF. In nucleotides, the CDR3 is TGTGCCAGCTCAAGGTTTGAGAGGGCCACTGCGGAGCAGTACTTC.